The clone carrying this T cell receptor beta chain was recorded a few times. Its antigen remains unknown. This record comes from a study of beta chain features in type 1 diabetes. Study findings and constraints: There was a moderate but significant shortening of TCRB CDR3s in all four CD4+ subsets of Type 1 diabetes patients.

Germline values: CDR1 SGHTA, CDR2 FQGTGA. Trimming shortened V by 1 base and J by 3 bases, and 7 bases separated the two germline ends. The CDR3 totals 14 residues. Per donor, one heparinised blood draw averaged about 116 mL. Expressed TCRB transcripts were sequenced, since all the RNA that had been isolated was reverse transcribed. Here immunoSEQ multiplex PCR was the method, and the copy in TCRdb shows in-frame clones only, minus some. The table lists under 350,000 clones, roughly an eighth of them singletons. The source is a man younger than 45 with type 1 diabetes. The sample consisted of naive CD4+ T cells from blood. The chain carries TRBV7-3 and TRBJ2-1, with D possibly matching TRBD2 (5 bases). The CDR3 sequence is CASSLSRDYNEQFF. In nucleotides, the CDR3 is TGTGCCAGCAGCTTAAGCCGGGACTACAATGAGCAGTTCTTC.